This T cell receptor (beta chain) derives from a study of blood T cells in healthy people across ages. Germline V gives CDR1 MNHEY, CDR2 SMNVEV (reference sequence). With 5 bases clipped from V and 3 bases from J, the junction kept 7 bases outside the gene matches. CDR3 length equals 14 residues. Then a second PCR, running roughly 7 to 11 cycles, was carried out with a sample-barcoded 5' primer and a J-beta primer mix. Each of the samples gave a minimum of 2.5 million paired-end reads that contained CDR3. TCRdb reprocessed the 5' RACE reads with MiXCR, giving one entry per CDR3 protein. The table includes about 1,400,000 distinct CDR3 sequences, about 43% detected once. Isolated PBMCs totaled at least 6.5 million in each sample.

Source material: blood. This receptor was obtained from a woman aged 18-29 years in good health. This chain connects TRBV27 to TRBJ2-7; TRBD1 matches at 7 bases. In nucleotides, the CDR3 is TGTGCCAGCAGTAACCGGGACAGCGGCTACGAGCAGTACTTC. Its protein is CASSNRDSGYEQYF.